This T cell receptor (beta chain) was documented in a study of cytomegalovirus exposure and HLA in healthy donors. Findings and limits, study-wide: Presence/absence results assume similar sequencing depth per donor, which may not hold. Common viral pathogens seemed, in a later analysis, to connect with several of the most significant clusters.

With respect to this clone: Its antigen is currently unknown.

This CDR3 is built from 15 residues. Germline V gene sequence: CDR1 WNHNN, CDR2 SYGVQD (reference sequence). V dropped 4 bases and J dropped 6; count of bases not matched to a gene: 8. The primer mix had 60 Vbeta and 13 Jbeta primers. Sequenced by immunoSEQ multiplex PCR; TCRdb stores in-frame clones only, minus some. The sample carries tens of thousands of clones, around 84% recorded once. The chain links TRBV10-1 to TRBJ2-3, with 9 bases that match TRBD2. Sequencing used PBMCs. This sequence was found in a woman aged 45-65 years in good health and CMV-seronegative. CDR3 DNA sequence: TGCGCCAGCAGTGCCTCTAGCGGGAAAACGGATACGCAGTATTTT. Residues: CASSASSGKTDTQYF.